This TCR beta chain was captured by sequencing in a study of blood T cells in healthy people across ages (dated by TCRdb to the mid-2010s). For the wider study: In model experiments, template switching captured roughly one uniquely barcoded TCR beta cDNA molecule for every two T cells. Using deep sequencing normalized with unique cDNA molecular identifiers, the study measured how TCR beta repertoire diversity changes with age. The donors were divided into four age groups: young (average around 16 years), middle-aged (about 39), aged (roughly 66) and long-lived (nearly 85). Donors of different ages were randomly distributed across sequencing lanes to avoid experimental bias. The study analyzed two additional independent replicas of 1 million unique cDNA reads from the same blood draw for two donors, one aged 18 to 30 and one aged 80 or older. General conclusions and limits of the study: Observed TCR beta diversity per million T cells fell roughly linearly with age, and a significant reduction was already apparent by age roughly 40. Because the CMV infection status of the donors was unknown, age-related changes in expanded clonotypes may potentially have been confounded. Estimates of total diversity based on one million sequenced T cells were regarded as lower bounds and as underestimates. The percentage of naive T cells measured by flow cytometry correlated strongly with observed TCR beta diversity. Since profiling was done on bulk unsorted PBMCs, naive and antigen-experienced compartments could not be conclusively compared. Compared with the aged group, the long-lived group had more naive CD4+ T cells, fewer expanded clones and increased TCR diversity, suggesting age selection.

The library relied on 5' RACE. Sequenced using an Illumina HiSeq 2500. A second PCR of roughly 7 to 11 cycles was performed with a sample-barcoded 5' primer and a J-beta primer mix. A unique molecular identifier was introduced onto each TCR beta cDNA molecule by a template-switch 5' adaptor carrying 12 random nucleotides. Each sample yielded at least 2.5 million CDR3-containing paired-end reads. The Mint cDNA synthesis kit, primed by a TRBC-specific oligonucleotide, was used to synthesize first-strand cDNA from all RNA. Following uracil-DNA glycosylase treatment, all cDNA underwent a first 18-cycle PCR with the universal primers M1SS and BC2_uni_R. For the original study's pipeline: For normalization, 1 million high-quality reads were randomly selected from each sample, with every read carrying a distinct molecular identifier. Reads with shared molecular identifiers were discarded instead of being binned into consensus sequences. MiTCR, set to a Q25 quality threshold and the strictest error-elimination algorithm, was used for CDR3 identification, clonotype clustering and error correction. A nonparametric unseen species model with Euler transformation was used to estimate a lower bound on total TCR beta diversity. TCRdb handled the public reads itself, with Q25 trimming in fastp and clone calling in MiXCR, and kept productive beta chains. Duplicate CDR3 protein sequences are folded into a single record with the most common DNA and genes. The V and J calls and clone size are TCRdb's, not the authors'. The sample table contains about 1.6 million distinct CDR3 sequences; only one count was recorded for 30% to 40% of them. The biggest ten clones account for about 11% of the sample.

In its sample, this clonotype was seen a few times. No antigen is known for it. Base qualities are not provided; no much larger clone lies one nucleotide away. At the junction V is shortened by 1 base and J by 7 bases, with 9 bases in between. From the germline V gene, CDR1 is SGHRS and CDR2 is YFSETQ. Including the terminal cysteine and phenylalanine, the CDR3 comprises 13 residues. Just the 39-base CDR3 DNA is kept, in frame starting at base 1. The donors were roughly 39 Caucasian individuals from Russia, aged roughly 6 to 95 years, who were systemically healthy. Each donor gave 9 to 10 milliliters of peripheral blood, collected into EDTA-treated Vacutainer tubes. Ficoll-Paque density-gradient centrifugation was used to isolate PBMCs, with at least 6.5 million obtained per sample. Total RNA was extracted from PBMCs with Trizol reagent, with at least 6 micrograms obtained per sample. The percentages of naive CD45RAhigh/CD27high T cells were determined by flow cytometry on a PBMC aliquot from every donor.

This receptor was obtained from a woman in her thirties in good health. Sequencing was performed on blood. Rearrangement joined TRBV5-1 to TRBJ2-1; the D gene is perhaps TRBD2, from 5 matching bases. This receptor carries the CDR3 CASSLPLANEQFF. The DNA sequence is given as TGCGCCAGCAGCTTGCCCCTAGCTAATGAGCAGTTCTTC.